One and the same sample provided the 27 T cell receptor beta chains below, sequenced in a study of shared T cell receptors in the human thymus. Clones were read by immunoSEQ multiplex PCR, and TCRdb kept only the in-frame ones, dropping some. The table shows more than 550,000 clones, with roughly 88% occurring only once. These data were likewise used in another study, on human thymus T cells.

The specimen was thymocytes. Source of these receptors: a girl less than two years old with a congenital heart defect.

The chain couples TRBV7-9 to TRBJ1-4; a possible D gene is TRBD1 (5 bases). The germline gives CDR1 SEHNR, CDR2 FQNEAQ (reference sequence). This CDR3 is built from 13 residues. V was shortened by 1 base and J by 8 bases, with 8 bases between the two germline ends. DNA for the CDR3: TGTGCCAGCAGCTTAGGCGGGGGAGAAAAACTGTTTTTT. As protein: CASSLGGGEKLFF.

In its sample, this clone was seen once. The chain combines TRBV10-2 with TRBJ1-6; 8 nucleotides match TRBD1. This CDR3 has 16 amino acids. CDR1 is WSHSY, CDR2 SAAADI, per germline. The V gene end was trimmed by 1 base and the J gene end by 6 bases; junction bases not matched to a gene: 5. This CDR3 is CASSEWQGASNSPLHF. As DNA, the CDR3 is TGCGCCAGCAGTGAGTGGCAGGGGGCCTCTAATTCACCCCTCCACTTT.

V is TRBV7-2 and J is TRBJ2-2, with a tentative D call TRBD1 (6 bases). Germline CDR1 reads SGHTA; CDR2 reads FQGNSA. Trimming removed 0 bases at V and 8 bases at J, with 16 bases between. The CDR3 is 16 residues long. CDR3 coding DNA: TGTGCCAGCAGCTTAGCACCACAGGGCCCCAGGGGGGAGCTGTTTTTT. It yields the protein CASSLAPQGPRGELFF. Using reference TRBV7-2 and TRBJ2-2 for the parts outside the CDR3, the full variable domain is GAGVSQSPSNKVTEKGKDVELRCDPISGHTALYWYRQSLGQGLEFLIYFQGNSAPDKSGLPSDRFSAERTGGSVSTLTIQRTQQEDSAVYLCASSLAPQGPRGELFFGEGSRLTVL.

This chain joins TRBV12-5 and TRBJ2-1, with TRBD2 matching 8 bases. The J segment lost 5 bases and the V segment lost 2 bases, leaving 5 bases of the junction unmatched. Germline lookup yields CDR1 LGHNT and CDR2 FRNRAP. The CDR3 totals 15 residues. The CDR3 sequence is CASGLLRGANNEQFF. DNA for the CDR3: TGTGCTAGTGGTTTGTTGCGGGGGGCAAACAATGAGCAGTTCTTC. The full variable domain, with the rest looked up from reference TRBV12-5 and TRBJ2-1, is DARVTQTPRHKVTEMGQEVTMRCQPILGHNTVFWYRQTMMQGLELLAYFRNRAPLDDSGMPKDRFSAEMPDATLATLKIQPSEPRDSAVYFCASGLLRGANNEQFFGPGTRLTVL.

This chain joins TRBV6-5 and TRBJ1-2; no definite D call. Trimming stripped 2 bases from V and 3 bases from J, with 13 bases between. Germline assignment: CDR1 MNHEY and CDR2 SVGAGI. The CDR3 runs 15 residues. The chain's CDR3 is CASSYVGGPYYGYTF. CDR3 DNA: TGTGCCAGCAGTTACGTTGGAGGGCCATACTATGGCTACACCTTC.

This sequence joins TRBV4-1 and TRBJ1-1; tentative D call: TRBD1 (6 bases). V was shortened by 4 bases and J by 0 bases, with 12 bases between the two germline ends. This CDR3 spans 15 amino acids. Germline values: CDR1 MGHRA, CDR2 YSYEKL. The CDR3 is CASSPGTRMNTEAFF. CDR3 bases: TGCGCCAGCAGCCCCGGGACACGTATGAACACTGAAGCTTTCTTT.

The chain joins TRBV6-1 to TRBJ1-5; TRBD1 is a possible D gene (6 bases). The germline gives CDR1 MNHNS, CDR2 SASEGT. The CDR3 spans 14 residues. Trimming removed 8 bases at V and 4 bases at J, with 15 bases between. CDR3 region: CASRRGQGNQPQHF. In nucleotides, the CDR3 is TGTGCCAGCCGTCGGGGTCAGGGGAATCAGCCCCAGCATTTT.

This clone was counted only a few times. The rearrangement links TRBV5-1 to TRBJ2-3; the D is unclear. Between the trimmed V and J ends, which lost 0 bases and 5 bases, there was a span of 10 bases. This CDR3 contains 14 residues. Germline CDR1 reads SGHRS; CDR2 reads YFSETQ. CDR3 DNA sequence: TGCGCCAGCAGCTTGGCCCGGGTAGGAGATACGCAGTATTTT. It translates to CASSLARVGDTQYF.

The chain is built from TRBV21-1 and TRBJ2-3; TRBD1 was called by the table and not checked on the DNA. TRBV21-1 is a recognized pseudogene. The CDR3 extends over 16 amino acids. CDR3 region: CASSKLGQGGTDTQYF. The CDR3 nucleotides read TGTGCCAGCAGCAAACTGGGACAGGGGGGCACAGATACGCAGTATTTT.

J is TRBJ2-3 and V is TRBV7-6; 9 bases map to TRBD2. Looked up from germline, CDR1 is SGHVS and CDR2 is FNYEAQ. The CDR3 is made up of 15 amino acids. Germline trimming cut 6 bases from V and 4 bases from J; bases unmatched to any gene: 8. This chain's CDR3 is CASSHKAGGADTQYF. In DNA form, the CDR3 reads TGTGCCAGCAGTCATAAAGCGGGGGGAGCAGATACGCAGTATTTT.

The rearrangement joins TRBV29-1 to TRBJ1-1; D not resolved. This CDR3 contains 13 residues. CDR1 and CDR2 from the germline V gene are SQVTM and ANQGSEA. The V end lost 4 bases, the J end lost 8 bases, and 17 bases lay between the germline ends. The DNA of the CDR3 is TGCAGCGTTGGAGGACTGCTCCTCCCCGAAGCTTTCTTT. It specifies CSVGGLLLPEAFF.

The V gene is TRBV9, the J gene TRBJ2-2; 7 bases align to TRBD2. This CDR3 contains 15 residues. V was pared by 0 bases and J by 7 bases, with 6 bases of the junction left unmatched. Germline CDR1 is SGDLS and CDR2 is YYNGEE. The CDR3 here is CASSVGGGSGGELFF. CDR3 coding DNA: TGTGCCAGCAGCGTAGGGGGGGGGTCCGGCGGGGAGCTGTTTTTT.

The chain has TRBV29-1 and TRBJ2-1; 9 bases agree with TRBD2. J was trimmed by 8 bases and V by 6 bases; bases with no gene match: 11. CDR3 length: 14 residues. Per the germline V gene, CDR1 is SQVTM and CDR2 is ANQGSEA. CDR3 nucleotide sequence: TGCAGCGTCGTAACTAGCGGGTTAAAGGATGAGCAGTTCTTC. Translation gives CSVVTSGLKDEQFF.

J is TRBJ2-1 and V is TRBV7-2, with D possibly matching TRBD2 (7 bases). This CDR3 has 18 amino acids. Germline lookup yields CDR1 SGHTA and CDR2 FQGNSA. V lost 4 bases and J lost 0, with 19 bases in between. The DNA of the CDR3 is TGTGCCAGCAGCTCAGAAGCCTTGGGGGGGCTCTCCTACAATGAGCAGTTCTTC. This translates into CASSSEALGGLSYNEQFF.

This clone was counted once. This chain links TRBV5-1 with TRBJ2-3, with 14 bases that match TRBD2. J lost 5 bases, V lost 2 bases, and 13 bases had no gene match. The CDR3 has 19 amino acids. Germline CDR1 SGHRS, CDR2 YFSETQ. The CDR3 bases are TGCGCCAGCAGCTTACAGGGCCGGACTAGCGGGGGGATAGAAGATACGCAGTATTTT. Translation gives CASSLQGRTSGGIEDTQYF.

The rearrangement joins TRBV6-4 to TRBJ1-1, with D hard to call. Trimming removed 2 bases from V and 4 bases from J, with 11 bases in between. Germline V gene lookup returns CDR1 MRHNA and CDR2 SNTAGT. The CDR3 spans 14 residues. The CDR3 reads CASSDGHEGTEAFF. As DNA, the CDR3 is TGTGCCAGCAGTGACGGCCATGAGGGCACTGAAGCTTTCTTT.

CDR3 nucleotides: TGTGCCAGCAGTCCCATATTGCGGGGGGGGCCTATGAACACTGAAGCTTTCTTT. Protein sequence: CASSPILRGGPMNTEAFF. The V gene is TRBV28, the J gene TRBJ1-1; possible D gene TRBD1, 6 bases. V was cut by 5 bases and J by 0 bases, with 22 bases left in between. The CDR3 is 18 amino acids. Germline V CDR1 and CDR2: MDHEN, SYDVKM.

The rearrangement links TRBV5-1 to TRBJ2-1, with 8 bases identical to TRBD1. This CDR3 is built from 15 residues. Trimming took 4 bases from V and 4 from J; bases not matched to a gene: 7. Germline V gives CDR1 SGHRS, CDR2 YFSETQ. CDR3 DNA sequence: TGCGCCAGCAGCATTGGACAGGGAGGTTACAATGAGCAGTTCTTC. Translated, it gives CASSIGQGGYNEQFF.

The CDR3 is CASSRPTEWSDGYTF. The CDR3 DNA follows: TGTGCCAGCAGCCGCCCGACGGAATGGAGTGATGGCTACACCTTC. J is TRBJ1-2 and V is TRBV14, with D uncertain. V was trimmed by 4 bases and J by 6 bases, leaving 18 bases between them. Germline lookup yields CDR1 SGHDN and CDR2 FVKESK. This CDR3 region has 15 residues.

The genes are TRBV27 and TRBJ2-2; weak D call: TRBD2 (5 bases). Germline V CDR1 and CDR2: MNHEY, SMNVEV (reference sequence). The CDR3 length is 17 residues. Trimming shortened V by 2 bases and J by 1 base, and 14 bases separated the two germline ends. DNA of the CDR3: TGTGCCAGCAGTTTAGGACTCAGACTCTTGAACACCGGGGAGCTGTTTTTT. It translates to CASSLGLRLLNTGELFF.

V gene TRBV7-9 combines with J gene TRBJ2-1, with 10 bases that match TRBD2. CDR3 size: 16 residues. Losses at the gene ends were 5 bases for V and 2 bases for J; bases not matched to a gene: 6. In germline, CDR1 is SEHNR, CDR2 FQNEAQ (reference sequence). The CDR3 DNA reads TGTGCCAGCAGCAAGGGGCTAGCGGGGGCCTACAATGAGCAGTTCTTC. It specifies CASSKGLAGAYNEQFF.

The chain combines TRBV12-5 with TRBJ2-3; 10 bases line up with TRBD2. CDR1 is LGHNT, CDR2 FRNRAP, per germline. This CDR3 is 17 amino acids long. The V gene end was trimmed by 6 bases and the J gene end by 4 bases; junction bases not matched to a gene: 13. In nucleotides, the CDR3 is TGTGCTAGTGGAGAGATTGGGGCTAGCGGGGGAGCAGATACGCAGTATTTT. It codes for CASGEIGASGGADTQYF.

The V and J genes are TRBV19 and TRBJ1-5; D is perhaps TRBD1 (6 bases). Trimming stripped 5 bases from V and 5 bases from J, with 13 bases between. Germline V lookup: CDR1 LNHDA, CDR2 SQIVND (reference sequence). The CDR3 contains 14 residues. This CDR3 reads CASSSRQAHQPQHF. CDR3 nucleotide sequence: TGTGCCAGTAGTTCTCGACAGGCCCATCAGCCCCAGCATTTT.

The genes are TRBV28 and TRBJ1-2; D is perhaps TRBD1 (6 bases). The CDR3 totals 15 residues. With 6 bases removed from V and 4 bases from J, the gap between germline ends came to 18 bases. Germline CDR1 and CDR2: MDHEN and SYDVKM. In nucleotides, the CDR3 is TGTGCCAGCAGCCGGAGGCAGACAGGCCCCTATGGCTACACCTTC. Translated: CASSRRQTGPYGYTF.

The V and J genes are TRBV30 and TRBJ1-2; 7 bases map to TRBD1. Per the germline V gene, CDR1 is GTSNPN and CDR2 is SVGIG (reference sequence). The V gene end was trimmed by 4 bases and the J gene end by 5 bases; junction bases not matched to a gene: 4. CDR3 length equals 12 residues. The CDR3 reads CAWNYRGYGYTF. CDR3 DNA sequence: TGTGCCTGGAATTACAGGGGATATGGCTACACCTTC.

Here the CDR3 DNA reads TGTGCCAGCAGCTTGATGGGCGGGGGGCACCTTGGAGAGACCCAGTACTTC. Protein sequence: CASSLMGGGHLGETQYF. This chain joins TRBV5-5 and TRBJ2-5, with TRBD2 matching over 8 bases. The trim removed 1 base at V and 4 bases at J, leaving 12 bases unmatched. CDR3 length equals 17 residues. The germline gives CDR1 SGHKS, CDR2 YYEKEE (reference sequence). The variable domain in full, completed from reference TRBV5-5 and TRBJ2-5, reads DAGVTQSPTHLIKTRGQQVTLRCSPISGHKSVSWYQQVLGQGPQFIFQYYEKEERGRGNFPDRFSARQFPNYSSELNVNALLLGDSALYLCASSLMGGGHLGETQYFGPGTRLLVL.

J is TRBJ2-1 and V is TRBV7-3; maybe TRBD1 (7 bases). Germline assignment: CDR1 SGHTA and CDR2 FQGTGA. The ends were cut back, 5 bases at V and 6 bases at J, with 23 bases in the middle. The CDR3 extends over 17 amino acids. The chain's CDR3 is CASSNHIDRVGGNEQFF. CDR3 in DNA: TGTGCCAGCAGCAACCATATCGACAGGGTGGGAGGCAATGAGCAGTTCTTC.